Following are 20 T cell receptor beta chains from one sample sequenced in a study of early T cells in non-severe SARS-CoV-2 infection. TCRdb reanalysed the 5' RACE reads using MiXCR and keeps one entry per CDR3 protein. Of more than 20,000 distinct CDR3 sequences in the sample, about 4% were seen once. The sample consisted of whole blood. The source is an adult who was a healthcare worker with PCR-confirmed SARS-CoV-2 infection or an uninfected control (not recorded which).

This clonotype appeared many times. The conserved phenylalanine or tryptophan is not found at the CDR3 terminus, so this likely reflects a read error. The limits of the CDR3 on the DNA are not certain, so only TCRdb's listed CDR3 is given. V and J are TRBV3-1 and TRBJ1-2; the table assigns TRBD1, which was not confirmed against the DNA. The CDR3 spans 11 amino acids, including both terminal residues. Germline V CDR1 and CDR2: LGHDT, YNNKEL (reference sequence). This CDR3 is CASSQGDRVSL.

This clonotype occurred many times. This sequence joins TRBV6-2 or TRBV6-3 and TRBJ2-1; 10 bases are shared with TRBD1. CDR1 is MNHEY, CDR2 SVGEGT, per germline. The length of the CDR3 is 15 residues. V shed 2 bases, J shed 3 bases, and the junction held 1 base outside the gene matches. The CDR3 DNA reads TGTGCCAGCAGTTACAGGGACAGGGGCTACAATGAGCAGTTCTTC. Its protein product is CASSYRDRGYNEQFF.

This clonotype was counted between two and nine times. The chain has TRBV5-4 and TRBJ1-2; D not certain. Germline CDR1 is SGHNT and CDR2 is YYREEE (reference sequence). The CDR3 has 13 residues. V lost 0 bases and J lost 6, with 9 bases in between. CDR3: CASSLVSGNGYTF. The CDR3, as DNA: TGTGCCAGCAGCTTGGTATCGGGGAATGGCTACACCTTC.

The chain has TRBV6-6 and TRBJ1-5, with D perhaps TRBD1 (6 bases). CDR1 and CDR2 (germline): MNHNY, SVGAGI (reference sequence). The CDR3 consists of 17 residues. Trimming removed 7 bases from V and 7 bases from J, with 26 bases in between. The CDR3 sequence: CASKQGKGWNSRQPQHF. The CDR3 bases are TGTGCCAGCAAGCAGGGGAAAGGCTGGAATAGCAGGCAGCCCCAGCATTTT.

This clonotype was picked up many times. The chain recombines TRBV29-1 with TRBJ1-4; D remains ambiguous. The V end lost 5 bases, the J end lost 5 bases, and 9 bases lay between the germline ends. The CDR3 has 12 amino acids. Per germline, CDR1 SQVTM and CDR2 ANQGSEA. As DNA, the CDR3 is TGCAGCGTTAGTGGCTCGAATGAAAAACTGTTTTTT. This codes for CSVSGSNEKLFF.

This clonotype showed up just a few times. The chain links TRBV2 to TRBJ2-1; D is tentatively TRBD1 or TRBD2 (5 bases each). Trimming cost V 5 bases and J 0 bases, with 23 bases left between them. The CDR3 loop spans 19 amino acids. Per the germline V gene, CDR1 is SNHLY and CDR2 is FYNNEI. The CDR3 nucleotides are TGTGCCAGCAGTCTCCCGGATTTGGGGGAAATTAGCTCCTACAATGAGCAGTTCTTC. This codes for CASSLPDLGEISSYNEQFF.

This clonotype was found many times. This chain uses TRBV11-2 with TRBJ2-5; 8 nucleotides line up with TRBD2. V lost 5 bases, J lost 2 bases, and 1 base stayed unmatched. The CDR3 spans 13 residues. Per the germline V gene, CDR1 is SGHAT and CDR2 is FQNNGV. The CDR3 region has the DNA TGTGCCAGCAGCCGGGGGGGACAAGAGACCCAGTACTTC. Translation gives CASSRGGQETQYF.

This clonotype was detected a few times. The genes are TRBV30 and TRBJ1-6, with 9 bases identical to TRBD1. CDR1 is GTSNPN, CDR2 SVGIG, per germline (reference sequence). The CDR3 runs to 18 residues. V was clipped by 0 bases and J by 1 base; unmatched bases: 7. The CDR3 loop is CAWSVNRGRGSYNSPLHF. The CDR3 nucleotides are TGTGCCTGGAGTGTAAACAGGGGGCGCGGGTCCTATAATTCACCCCTCCACTTT.

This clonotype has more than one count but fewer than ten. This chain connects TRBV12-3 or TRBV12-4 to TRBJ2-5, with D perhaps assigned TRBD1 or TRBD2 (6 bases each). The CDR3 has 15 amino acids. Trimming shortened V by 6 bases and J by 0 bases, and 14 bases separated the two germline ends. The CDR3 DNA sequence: TGTGCCAGCAGCCCCAGGGGACTGGACCAAGAGACCCAGTACTTC. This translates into CASSPRGLDQETQYF.

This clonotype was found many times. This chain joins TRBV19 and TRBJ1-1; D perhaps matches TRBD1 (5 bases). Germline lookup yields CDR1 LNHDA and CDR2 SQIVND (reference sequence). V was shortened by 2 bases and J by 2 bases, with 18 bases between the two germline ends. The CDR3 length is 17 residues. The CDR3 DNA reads TGTGCCAGTAGTATAACGGGCCAGGGACGGTTTAACACTGAAGCTTTCTTT. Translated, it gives CASSITGQGRFNTEAFF.

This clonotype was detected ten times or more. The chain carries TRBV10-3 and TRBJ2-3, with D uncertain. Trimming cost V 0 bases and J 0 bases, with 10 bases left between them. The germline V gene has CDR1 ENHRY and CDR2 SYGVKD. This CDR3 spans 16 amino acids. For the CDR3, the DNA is TGTGCCATCAGTGAGTCGACCCCAAAGAGCACAGATACGCAGTATTTT. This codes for CAISESTPKSTDTQYF.

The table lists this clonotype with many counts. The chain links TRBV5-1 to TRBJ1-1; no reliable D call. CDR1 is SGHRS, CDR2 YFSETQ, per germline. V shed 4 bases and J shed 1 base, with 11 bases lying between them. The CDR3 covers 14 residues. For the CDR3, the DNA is TGCGCCAGCAGCCAATTTGCGGGGAACACTGAAGCTTTCTTT. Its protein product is CASSQFAGNTEAFF.

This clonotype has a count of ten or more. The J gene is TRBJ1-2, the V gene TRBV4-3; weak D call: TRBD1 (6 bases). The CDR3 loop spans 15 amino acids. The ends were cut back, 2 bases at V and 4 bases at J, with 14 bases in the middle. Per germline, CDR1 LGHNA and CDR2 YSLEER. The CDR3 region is CASSQTAGTPYGYTF. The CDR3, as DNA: TGCGCCAGCAGCCAAACAGCCGGGACACCCTATGGCTACACCTTC.

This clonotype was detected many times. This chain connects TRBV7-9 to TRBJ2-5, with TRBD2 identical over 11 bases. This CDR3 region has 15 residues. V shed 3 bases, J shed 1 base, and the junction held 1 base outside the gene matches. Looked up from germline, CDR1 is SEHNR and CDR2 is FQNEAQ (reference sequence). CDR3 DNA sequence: TGTGCCAGCAGCTTCCTAGCGGGGGGCCAAGAGACCCAGTACTTC. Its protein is CASSFLAGGQETQYF.

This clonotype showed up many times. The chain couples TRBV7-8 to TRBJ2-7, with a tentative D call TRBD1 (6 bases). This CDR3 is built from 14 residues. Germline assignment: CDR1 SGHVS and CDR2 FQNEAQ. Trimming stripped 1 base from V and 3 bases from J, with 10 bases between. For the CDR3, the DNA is TGTGCCAGCAGCTTAGTCGGACAGCACTACGAGCAGTACTTC. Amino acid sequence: CASSLVGQHYEQYF.

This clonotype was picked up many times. DNA of the CDR3: TGTGCGACCCCCCGACAGGGAAGGCAAGACTCTGGGGCCAACGTCCTGACTTTC. Translating it yields CATPRQGRQDSGANVLTF. This chain connects TRBV7-9 to TRBJ2-6; 7 positions agree with TRBD1. The CDR3 has 18 residues. Germline CDR1 and CDR2: SEHNR and FQNEAQ (reference sequence).

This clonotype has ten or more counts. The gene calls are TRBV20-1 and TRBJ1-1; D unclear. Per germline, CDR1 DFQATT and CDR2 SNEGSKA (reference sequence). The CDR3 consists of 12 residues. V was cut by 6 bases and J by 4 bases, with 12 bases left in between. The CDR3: CSATQLGTEAFF. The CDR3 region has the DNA TGCAGTGCGACGCAGTTGGGCACTGAAGCTTTCTTT.

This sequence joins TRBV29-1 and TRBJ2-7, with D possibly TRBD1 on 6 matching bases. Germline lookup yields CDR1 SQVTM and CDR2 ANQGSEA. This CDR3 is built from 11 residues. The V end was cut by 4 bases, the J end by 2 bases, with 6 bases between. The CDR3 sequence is CSVGTAYEQYF. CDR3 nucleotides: TGCAGCGTTGGGACAGCCTACGAGCAGTACTTC.

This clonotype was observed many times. CDR3 loop: CATKTSGGAAGEYEQYF. CDR3 nucleotide sequence: TGCGCCACCAAGACTAGCGGGGGCGCAGCAGGCGAATACGAGCAGTACTTC. The rearrangement links TRBV10-2 to TRBJ2-7; 12 bases align to TRBD2. From germline, CDR1 is WSHSY and CDR2 SAAADI. The J segment lost 4 bases and the V segment lost 10 bases, leaving 17 bases of the junction unmatched. The CDR3 loop spans 17 amino acids.

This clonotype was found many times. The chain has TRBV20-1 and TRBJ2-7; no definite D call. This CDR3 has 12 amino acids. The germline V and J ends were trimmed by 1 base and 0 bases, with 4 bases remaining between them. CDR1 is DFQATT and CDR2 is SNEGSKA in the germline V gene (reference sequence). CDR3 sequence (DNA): TGCAGTGCTAGAGCGGCCTCCTACGAGCAGTACTTC. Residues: CSARAASYEQYF.